The clone carrying this T cell receptor beta chain showed up just once. The antigen remains unidentified. A split of CD4+ cells into CD45RA+ naive and CD45RA-negative memory subsets was performed. The deep-level immunoSEQ assay was used. Using immunoSEQ multiplex PCR, the repertoire was profiled, and TCRdb retains in-frame clones only, with some absent. The repertoire holds 2 million to 2.5 million clones, with approximately 94% as singletons. These data are taken from a study of shared clonotypes between healthy human individuals. Study-level background: A couple of women and a few men aged 18 to 49 made up the donors.

Overall study findings and caveats: With a few donors compared, approximately 5.5% of naive CD4 clonotypes were shared.

V was trimmed by 1 base and J by 2 bases, leaving 16 bases between them. CDR1 and CDR2 from the germline V gene are SGHNT and YYREEE (reference sequence). The CDR3 length is 16 residues. The receptor's source is a man aged 18-30 years in good health. The V call is TRBV5-4, the J call TRBJ2-7; tentatively, D is TRBD1 (5 bases). Sequenced input: naive CD4+ T cells sorted from blood. Regarding subset: CD45RA+ positively selected. CDR3 region: CASSLTRGGRPYEQYF. The CDR3 DNA reads as TGTGCCAGCAGCTTGACAAGGGGCGGAAGGCCCTACGAGCAGTACTTC.